This is a list of T cell receptor beta chains from one sample in a study of blood T cell repertoires in COVID-19. Generated by immunoSEQ multiplex PCR, the TCRdb table keeps only in-frame clones and is missing some. This sample has about 70,000 clones; about nine tenths occur once, and the top ten carry approximately 11%. The sample was peripheral blood. These receptors all come from a woman younger than 30 with acute or convalescent COVID-19. Both conserved end residues are part of each CDR3. The order of the fields is D gene, J gene, clone size, V gene, CDR3 protein, CDR3 DNA. D genes are given only for firm matches. Only part of the rows carry a size: once, few, many, or a class if the clone is expanded.

D: NA; J: TRBJ2-7; size: NA; V: TRBV7-9; CDR3: CASSSTRDLYYEQYF; DNA: TGTGCCAGCAGCTCGACCCGGGACTTATATTACGAGCAGTACTTC
D: TRBD2; J: TRBJ2-2; size: NA; V: TRBV15; CDR3: CATSRDKGWRGGTYTGELFF; DNA: TGTGCCACCAGCAGAGATAAGGGTTGGCGCGGGGGGACCTACACCGGGGAGCTGTTTTTT
D: TRBD1; J: TRBJ2-1; size: NA; V: TRBV24-1; CDR3: CATSDSGQAANEQFF; DNA: TGTGCCACCAGTGATTCGGGACAGGCGGCGAATGAGCAGTTCTTC
D: TRBD1; J: TRBJ1-2; size: NA; V: TRBV6-5; CDR3: CASSAGQGLFFGYTF; DNA: TGTGCCAGCAGCGCCGGACAGGGACTATTTTTTGGCTACACCTTC
D: NA; J: TRBJ1-2; size: NA; V: TRBV7-9; CDR3: CASSLAAGEGGYTF; DNA: TGTGCCAGCAGCTTAGCGGCAGGGGAGGGAGGCTACACCTTC
D: TRBD1; J: TRBJ1-4; size: NA; V: TRBV11-2; CDR3: CASSLAAGGNEKLFF; DNA: TGTGCCAGCAGCCTAGCAGCAGGGGGTAATGAAAAACTGTTTTTT
D: NA; J: TRBJ1-2; size: NA; V: TRBV6-2/TRBV6-3; CDR3: CASSFTIEGYTF; DNA: TGTGCCAGCAGTTTCACCATCGAGGGCTACACCTTC
D: NA; J: TRBJ2-5; size: NA; V: TRBV11-2; CDR3: CASSSLITEETQYF; DNA: TGTGCCAGCAGCTCACTGATTACCGAAGAGACCCAGTACTTC
D: NA; J: TRBJ2-7; size: once; V: TRBV30; CDR3: CAWSGGTFYEQYF; DNA: TGTGCCTGGAGCGGAGGGACTTTCTACGAGCAGTACTTC
D: NA; J: TRBJ1-1; size: NA; V: TRBV4-1; CDR3: CASSQGAARGNTEAFF; DNA: TGCGCCAGCAGCCAAGGGGCGGCCCGGGGGAACACTGAAGCTTTCTTT
D: NA; J: TRBJ2-7; size: NA; V: TRBV28; CDR3: CASRRQGRGYEQYF; DNA: TGTGCCAGCAGGCGGCAGGGCAGGGGATACGAGCAGTACTTC
D: TRBD1; J: TRBJ1-4; size: NA; V: TRBV18; CDR3: CASSPISGQSPQRGDEKLFF; DNA: TGTGCCAGCTCACCAATATCGGGACAGTCTCCTCAGAGGGGGGATGAAAAACTGTTTTTT
D: TRBD2; J: TRBJ2-3; size: NA; V: TRBV18; CDR3: CASSQGLASTDTQYF; DNA: TGTGCCAGCTCCCAGGGACTAGCCTCCACAGATACGCAGTATTTT
D: TRBD1; J: TRBJ1-4; size: NA; V: TRBV16; CDR3: CASSQWPAGGTNEKLFF; DNA: TGTGCCAGCAGCCAATGGCCAGCAGGGGGAACTAATGAAAAACTGTTTTTT
D: TRBD2; J: TRBJ2-5; size: few; V: TRBV4-1; CDR3: CASSQSPSRPGGLGETQYF; DNA: TGCGCCAGCAGCCAGTCCCCGTCCCGCCCGGGGGGGCTCGGAGAGACCCAGTACTTC
D: NA; J: TRBJ2-7; size: NA; V: TRBV6-5; CDR3: CASSLRLGYREQYF; DNA: TGTGCCAGCAGCCTGAGGCTTGGTTACCGCGAGCAGTACTTC
D: NA; J: TRBJ1-6; size: NA; V: TRBV28; CDR3: CASSLTAGRRYNSPLHF; DNA: TGTGCCAGCAGCCTGACAGCGGGACGGAGATATAATTCACCCCTCCACTTT
D: TRBD2; J: TRBJ2-1; size: NA; V: TRBV19; CDR3: CASSIIAGGVNEQFF; DNA: TGTGCCAGTAGTATAATAGCGGGAGGTGTAAATGAGCAGTTCTTC
D: NA; J: TRBJ1-3; size: NA; V: TRBV18; CDR3: CASSPPGFFSGNTIYF; DNA: TGTGCCAGCTCACCCCCGGGATTTTTCTCTGGAAACACCATATATTTT
D: TRBD1; J: TRBJ2-2; size: NA; V: TRBV7-9; CDR3: CASSTGQGNAGELFF; DNA: TGTGCCAGCAGCACCGGACAGGGGAATGCCGGGGAGCTGTTTTTT
D: TRBD2; J: TRBJ2-1; size: NA; V: TRBV15; CDR3: CATSRDRGGADEQFF; DNA: TGTGCCACCAGCAGAGATCGGGGGGGGGCCGATGAGCAGTTCTTC
D: TRBD1; J: TRBJ1-2; size: once; V: TRBV9; CDR3: CASSVGTTGGAKDGYTF; DNA: TGTGCCAGCAGCGTAGGCACAACAGGGGGCGCGAAGGATGGCTACACCTTC
D: TRBD1; J: TRBJ2-2; size: NA; V: TRBV14; CDR3: CASSRYRDRVGTGLAGELFF; DNA: TGTGCCAGCAGCCGGTACCGTGACAGAGTGGGGACAGGGTTGGCCGGGGAGCTGTTTTTT
D: NA; J: TRBJ1-3; size: NA; V: TRBV2; CDR3: CASSAQSSGNTIYF; DNA: TGTGCCAGCAGTGCACAGAGCTCTGGAAACACCATATATTTT
D: NA; J: TRBJ2-7; size: NA; V: TRBV6-5; CDR3: CASSYDRESSYEQYF; DNA: TGTGCCAGCAGTTACGACCGGGAGAGCTCCTACGAGCAGTACTTC
D: TRBD2; J: TRBJ2-3; size: few; V: TRBV12-5; CDR3: CASGDPQRESTDTQYF; DNA: TGTGCTAGTGGTGACCCCCAGCGGGAGAGCACAGATACGCAGTATTTT
D: NA; J: TRBJ2-7; size: NA; V: TRBV5-8; CDR3: CASNPDSLYEQYF; DNA: TGTGCCAGCAATCCAGACAGTCTCTACGAGCAGTACTTC
D: NA; J: TRBJ2-3; size: NA; V: TRBV30; CDR3: CAWSDVQGCVF; DNA: TGTGCCTGGAGTGATGTACAGGGATGCGTTTTT